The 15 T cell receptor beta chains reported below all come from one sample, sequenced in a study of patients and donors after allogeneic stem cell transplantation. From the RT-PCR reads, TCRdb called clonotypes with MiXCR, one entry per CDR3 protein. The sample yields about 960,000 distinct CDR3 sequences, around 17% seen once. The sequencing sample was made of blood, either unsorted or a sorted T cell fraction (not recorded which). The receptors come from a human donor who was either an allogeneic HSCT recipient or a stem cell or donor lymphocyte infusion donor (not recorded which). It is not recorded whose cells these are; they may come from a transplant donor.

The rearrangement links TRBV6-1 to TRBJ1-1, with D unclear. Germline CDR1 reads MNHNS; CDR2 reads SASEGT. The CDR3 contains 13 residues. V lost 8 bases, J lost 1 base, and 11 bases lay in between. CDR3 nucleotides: TGTGCCAGCGGGAGGGCTTGGAACACTGAAGCTTTCTTT. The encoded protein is CASGRAWNTEAFF.

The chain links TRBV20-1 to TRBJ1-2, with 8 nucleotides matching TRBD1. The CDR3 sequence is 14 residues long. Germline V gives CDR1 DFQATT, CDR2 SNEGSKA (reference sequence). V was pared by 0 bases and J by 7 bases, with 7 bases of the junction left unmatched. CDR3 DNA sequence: TGCAGTGCTAGAGATGCCGGGACAGGTGTTGGCTACACCTTC. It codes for CSARDAGTGVGYTF.

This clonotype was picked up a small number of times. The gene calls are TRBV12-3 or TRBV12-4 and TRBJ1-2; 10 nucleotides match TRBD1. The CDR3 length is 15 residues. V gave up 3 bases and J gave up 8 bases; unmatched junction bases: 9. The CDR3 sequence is CASSLGRGTGDGYTF. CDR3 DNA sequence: TGTGCCAGCAGTTTGGGTAGGGGGACAGGGGACGGCTACACCTTC.

CDR3 DNA sequence: TGTGCCAGCAGGGAGAATAATCAGCCCCAGCATTTT. The encoded protein is CASRENNQPQHF. The chain employs TRBV6-6 and TRBJ1-5; D gene unclear. There are 12 residues in the CDR3. Trimming cost V 6 bases and J 4 bases, with 7 bases left between them. Per germline, CDR1 MNHNY and CDR2 SVGAGI (reference sequence).

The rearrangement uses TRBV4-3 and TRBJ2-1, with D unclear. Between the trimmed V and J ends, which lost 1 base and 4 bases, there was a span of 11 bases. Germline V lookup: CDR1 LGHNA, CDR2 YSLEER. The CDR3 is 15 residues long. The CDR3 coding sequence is TGCGCCAGCAGCCAAGTTCTCAACACTTACAATGAGCAGTTCTTC. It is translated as CASSQVLNTYNEQFF.

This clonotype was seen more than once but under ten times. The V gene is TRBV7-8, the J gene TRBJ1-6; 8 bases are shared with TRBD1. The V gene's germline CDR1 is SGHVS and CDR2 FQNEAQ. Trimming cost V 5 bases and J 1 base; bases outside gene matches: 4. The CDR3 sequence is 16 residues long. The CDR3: CASSRGQASYNSPLHF. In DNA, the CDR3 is TGTGCCAGCAGCCGGGGACAGGCATCCTATAATTCACCCCTCCACTTT.

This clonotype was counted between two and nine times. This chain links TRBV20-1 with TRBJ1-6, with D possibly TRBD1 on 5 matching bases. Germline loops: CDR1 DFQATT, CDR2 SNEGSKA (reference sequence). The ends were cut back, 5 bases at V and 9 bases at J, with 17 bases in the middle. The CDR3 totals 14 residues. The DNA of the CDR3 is TGCAGTGCTTTCAACCGGGACTCCAGTTCACCCCTCCACTTT. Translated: CSAFNRDSSSPLHF.

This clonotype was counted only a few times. CDR3 in amino acids: CASSGGLARYEQYF. The CDR3 coding sequence is TGCGCCAGCAGCGGGGGACTAGCTAGGTACGAGCAGTACTTC. This chain links TRBV5-1 with TRBJ2-7; 9 nucleotides match TRBD2. This CDR3 has 14 amino acids. In germline, CDR1 is SGHRS, CDR2 YFSETQ. V was clipped by 4 bases and J by 4 bases; unmatched bases: 6.

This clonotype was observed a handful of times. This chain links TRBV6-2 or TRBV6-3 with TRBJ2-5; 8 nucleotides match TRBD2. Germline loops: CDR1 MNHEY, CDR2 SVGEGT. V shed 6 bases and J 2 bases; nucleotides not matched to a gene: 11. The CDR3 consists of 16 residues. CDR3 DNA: TGTGCCAGCAGCCCGAAGCGGGGGCGACTTCAAGAGACCCAGTACTTC. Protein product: CASSPKRGRLQETQYF.

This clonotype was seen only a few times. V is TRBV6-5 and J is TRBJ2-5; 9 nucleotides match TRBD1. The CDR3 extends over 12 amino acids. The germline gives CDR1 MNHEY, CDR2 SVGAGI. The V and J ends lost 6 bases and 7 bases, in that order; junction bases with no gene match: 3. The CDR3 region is CASRTGQGTQYF. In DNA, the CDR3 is TGTGCCAGCAGGACGGGACAGGGGACCCAGTACTTC.

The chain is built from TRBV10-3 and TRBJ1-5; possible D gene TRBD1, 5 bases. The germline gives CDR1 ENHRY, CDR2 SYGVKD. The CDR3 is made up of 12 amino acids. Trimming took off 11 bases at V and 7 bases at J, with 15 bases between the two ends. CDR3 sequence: CAVGRPGQPQHF. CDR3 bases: TGTGCCGTGGGACGCCCAGGGCAGCCCCAGCATTTT.

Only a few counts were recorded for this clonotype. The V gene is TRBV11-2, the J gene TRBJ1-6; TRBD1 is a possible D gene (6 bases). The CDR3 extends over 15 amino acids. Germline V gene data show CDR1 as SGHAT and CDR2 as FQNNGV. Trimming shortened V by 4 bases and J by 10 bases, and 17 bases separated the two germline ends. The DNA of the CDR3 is TGTGCCAGCAGCTCGATCCAGGGGTTGGTGTCACCCCTCCACTTT. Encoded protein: CASSSIQGLVSPLHF.

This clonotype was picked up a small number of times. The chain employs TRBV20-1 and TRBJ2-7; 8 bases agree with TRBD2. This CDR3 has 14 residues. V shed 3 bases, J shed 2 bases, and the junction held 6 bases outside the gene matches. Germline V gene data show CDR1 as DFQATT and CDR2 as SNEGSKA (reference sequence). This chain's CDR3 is CSASHGRGTYEQYF. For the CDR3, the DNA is TGCAGTGCTAGTCACGGGAGGGGAACCTACGAGCAGTACTTC.

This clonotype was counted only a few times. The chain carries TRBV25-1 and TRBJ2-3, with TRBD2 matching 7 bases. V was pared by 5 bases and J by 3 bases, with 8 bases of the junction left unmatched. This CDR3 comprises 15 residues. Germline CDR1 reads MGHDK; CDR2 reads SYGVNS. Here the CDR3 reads CASSYRDGGTDTQYF. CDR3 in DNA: TGTGCCAGCAGTTACCGGGACGGGGGGACAGATACGCAGTATTTT.

CDR3 region: CASSVVGAVNEQFF. The CDR3 DNA is TGTGCCAGCAGTGTGGTGGGAGCGGTCAATGAGCAGTTCTTC. The V and J genes are TRBV25-1 and TRBJ2-1; D is perhaps TRBD2 (5 bases). The V end lost 4 bases, the J end lost 6 bases, and 13 bases lay between the germline ends. CDR1 and CDR2 from the germline V gene are MGHDK and SYGVNS. CDR3 length equals 14 residues.